The source of this TCR beta chain is a study of shared clonotypes between healthy human individuals. Study-wide results and limits: How much donors shared clonotypes was expected to be affected by sequencing depth. In a handful of donors, about 5% of naive CD4 clonotypes appeared in common.

Germline CDR1 reads SEHNR; CDR2 reads FQNEAQ (reference sequence). This CDR3 contains 16 residues. Trimming cost V 5 bases and J 3 bases, with 20 bases left between them. Sequencing was performed with immunoSEQ multiplex PCR; in TCRdb, only in-frame clones are kept and a portion is missing. Of around 200,000 clones in the sample, around 63% are singletons; the top ten hold under 11%. This clone showed up many times. The antigen is unknown. The study drew its donors from healthy HIV-negative adults without recent acute infections or vaccinations. The rearrangement joins TRBV7-9 to TRBJ2-7; maybe TRBD2 (5 bases). Sequenced input: memory CD4+ T cells sorted from blood. Subset given: CD45RA-negative fraction. The TCR comes from a man aged 30 to 45 in good health. The CDR3 region has the DNA TGTGCCAGCAGCCCCTACCGAGGGATAGCAGTCTACGAGCAGTACTTC. It specifies CASSPYRGIAVYEQYF.